Listed below are T cell receptor beta chains from one sample, sequenced in a study of T cells in Graves' hyperthyroidism and ophthalmopathy. TCRdb called the multiplex PCR reads again in MiXCR, with one record for every CDR3 protein. The table lists about 360,000 distinct CDR3 sequences, about 13% of them singletons. Sample: blood. The receptors stem from a woman younger than 30 with Graves' hyperthyroidism. CDR3s include the opening cysteine and the closing phenylalanine or tryptophan. The D gene is left open where the match is weak. The listing skips clone size in some rows; elsewhere it reads once, few, many or a size class.

abundance | d_gene | j_gene | v_gene | CDR3nt | CDR3aa
many | NA | TRBJ2-1 | TRBV12-3/TRBV12-4 | TGTGCCAGCCGCCGTGGGGCTACCGCCTACAATGAGCAGTTCTTC | CASRRGATAYNEQFF
many | TRBD1 | TRBJ1-6 | TRBV9 | TGTGCCAGCAGCCCCTGGGACAGTTCGAATTCACCCCTCCACTTT | CASSPWDSSNSPLHF
many | TRBD1 | TRBJ1-1 | TRBV9 | TGTGCCAGCAGCAAAACAGGGGACTCTTTACGGGCTGAAGCTTTCTTT | CASSKTGDSLRAEAFF
NA | NA | TRBJ2-2 | TRBV20-1 | TGCAGTGCGGAGGGACGGACCAACACCGGGGAGCTGTTTTTT | CSAEGRTNTGELFF
many | NA | TRBJ1-1 | TRBV12-3/TRBV12-4 | TGTGCCAGCAGACCAATCCCGGCTACGAACACTGAAGCTTTCTTT | CASRPIPATNTEAFF
NA | NA | TRBJ1-3 | TRBV19 | TGTGCCAGTAGCCGGGCCCCTGGAAACACCATATATTTT | CASSRAPGNTIYF
many | NA | TRBJ2-7 | TRBV7-2 | TGTGCCAGCAGCTTATCATACACAGGGAACTACGAGCAGTACTTC | CASSLSYTGNYEQYF
once | TRBD1 | TRBJ2-1 | TRBV14 | TGTGCCAGCAGCCAAGATCCCGGGCGGACAGGGGGTAGCAATGAGCAGTTCTTC | CASSQDPGRTGGSNEQFF
few | NA | TRBJ2-1 | TRBV11-1 | TGTACCAGCAGCTTAGATGAGTTTTTTTTTGGGGAAACCAATGAGCAGTTCTTC | CTSSLDEFFFGETNEQFF
NA | TRBD1 | TRBJ2-3 | TRBV7-8 | TGTGCCAGCAGCTTAACCGGGACAGGGTTAGATACGCAGTATTTT | CASSLTGTGLDTQYF
many | NA | TRBJ1-1 | TRBV7-9 | TGTGCCAGCAGCTGGGGGATGGGGAACACTGAAGCTTTCTTT | CASSWGMGNTEAFF
few | NA | TRBJ1-5 | TRBV2 | TGTGCCAGCAGTTACTCCAAACCAGGGTTAAATCAGCCCCAGCATTTT | CASSYSKPGLNQPQHF
many | NA | TRBJ2-3 | TRBV7-2 | TGTGCCAGCAGCTCTACCGGGCAGGGGCTGTGGGCAGATACGCAGTATTTT | CASSSTGQGLWADTQYF
few | TRBD1 | TRBJ1-5 | TRBV27 | TGTGCCAGCAGCCGCGGGACAGGGGAACAGCCCCAGCATTTT | CASSRGTGEQPQHF